One and the same sample provided the 31 T cell receptor beta chains below, sequenced in a study of shared clonotypes between healthy human individuals. Positively selected for CCR7, the CD45RO-negative cells used as naive CD8 cells excluded terminally differentiated effector memory CD45RA+ cells. Profiling relied on immunoSEQ multiplex PCR, and the TCRdb table lists in-frame clones only, not all of them. The sample consists of about 2.2 million clones, about 94% of them appearing once. Input material: naive CD8+ T cells from PBMCs. The source of these receptors is a man aged 18 to 30 in good health. Some clones in this sample may be carry-over from other donors' samples.

This chain links TRBV7-8 with TRBJ2-5; D may be TRBD1 or TRBD2 (5 bases each). The V gene lost 5 bases and the J gene lost 5 bases, with 21 bases spanning the gap. Germline lookup yields CDR1 SGHVS and CDR2 FQNEAQ. The CDR3 sequence is 16 residues long. CDR3 coding DNA: TGTGCCAGCAGCAGGTACCGGGACGCCGCGAAGGAGACCCAGTACTTC. It translates to CASSRYRDAAKETQYF.

This clone has a handful of counts. The V and J genes are TRBV4-1 and TRBJ2-3, with 9 bases that match TRBD1. CDR1 and CDR2 (germline): MGHRA, YSYEKL. Trimming at V came to 3 bases and at J to 4 bases, leaving 8 bases not matched to a gene. The CDR3 is 16 amino acids. CDR3 amino acids: CASSQLTGGGPDTQYF. The DNA of the CDR3 is TGCGCCAGCAGCCAGTTGACAGGGGGAGGCCCAGATACGCAGTATTTT.

The chain employs TRBV11-2 and TRBJ2-1, with 15 positions matching TRBD2. The germline gives CDR1 SGHAT, CDR2 FQNNGV. V gave up 5 bases and J gave up 4 bases; unmatched junction bases: 6. The CDR3 loop spans 17 amino acids. The CDR3 DNA reads TGTGCCAGCAGCCCGAGGACTAGCGGGAGGGGATACAATGAGCAGTTCTTC. This gives the protein CASSPRTSGRGYNEQFF.

V is TRBV11-2 and J is TRBJ2-3; 13 bases map to TRBD2. This CDR3 spans 15 amino acids. V was clipped by 5 bases and J by 10 bases; unmatched bases: 9. CDR1 is SGHAT, CDR2 FQNNGV, per germline. CDR3 in amino acids: CASSRTSGSPEAQYF. CDR3 DNA: TGTGCCAGCAGCAGGACTAGCGGGAGTCCGGAGGCGCAGTATTTT.

V and J are TRBV19 and TRBJ2-1; 15 bases are shared with TRBD2. The germline CDR1 and CDR2 sequences are LNHDA and SQIVND (reference sequence). V gave up 5 bases and J gave up 2 bases; unmatched junction bases: 7. CDR3 length equals 18 residues. The CDR3 protein is CASSPPWTSGRAYNEQFF. The CDR3 DNA is TGTGCCAGTAGTCCCCCATGGACTAGCGGGAGGGCCTACAATGAGCAGTTCTTC.

The V and J genes are TRBV27 and TRBJ1-2, with 11 positions matching TRBD1. Germline CDR1 and CDR2: MNHEY and SMNVEV (reference sequence). J gave up 3 bases and V 6 bases, and 9 bases lay outside the gene matches. There are 16 residues in the CDR3. CDR3 amino acids: CASSLNRGQGDYGYTF. The CDR3 DNA reads as TGTGCCAGCAGCCTTAATCGGGGACAGGGGGACTATGGCTACACCTTC.

V and J are TRBV15 and TRBJ2-2; TRBD2 aligns across 7 bases. The CDR3 contains 18 residues. The junction had 14 bases not matched to a gene; V was cut back by 0 bases and J by 7 bases. The germline CDR1 and CDR2 sequences are LNHNV and YYDKDF (reference sequence). CDR3 bases: TGTGCCACCAGCAGAGATTGGGCGGTTAGCGGGCCTAGCGGGGAGCTGTTTTTT. It yields the protein CATSRDWAVSGPSGELFF. Filled out from reference TRBV15 and TRBJ2-2, the complete variable domain reads DAMVIQNPRYQVTQFGKPVTLSCSQTLNHNVMYWYQQKSSQAPKLLFHYYDKDFNNEADTPDNFQSRRPNTSFCFLDIRSPGLGDTAMYLCATSRDWAVSGPSGELFFGEGSRLTVL.

The CDR3 here is CASLLLAATYNEQFF. Written as DNA, the CDR3 is TGTGCCAGCCTTCTACTAGCGGCGACCTACAATGAGCAGTTCTTC. The V and J genes are TRBV21-1 and TRBJ2-1; TRBD2, the table's D call, lacks a check against the DNA. TRBV21-1 counts as a pseudogene. This CDR3 spans 15 amino acids.

The chain uses TRBV27 and TRBJ1-1; no definite D call. Between the trimmed V and J ends, which lost 6 bases and 0 bases, there was a span of 20 bases. The CDR3 has 17 residues. Germline V gene lookup returns CDR1 MNHEY and CDR2 SMNVEV (reference sequence). CDR3 DNA: TGTGCCAGCAGACCCGACATATCCTCTGTTTTGAACACTGAAGCTTTCTTT. It specifies CASRPDISSVLNTEAFF.

J is TRBJ2-7 and V is TRBV6-5; TRBD2 aligns across 15 bases. With 4 bases clipped from V and 7 bases from J, the junction kept 8 bases outside the gene matches. Per germline, CDR1 MNHEY and CDR2 SVGAGI. CDR3 size: 16 residues. CDR3: CASSWGLAGGIGEQYF. The CDR3 DNA reads TGTGCCAGCAGTTGGGGACTAGCGGGAGGTATCGGTGAGCAGTACTTC.

The rearrangement links TRBV20-1 to TRBJ2-1; D not resolved. V lost 2 bases and J lost 9, with 5 bases in between. Germline values: CDR1 DFQATT, CDR2 SNEGSKA (reference sequence). This CDR3 has 10 amino acids. The CDR3 nucleotides are TGCAGTGCTAGACGGGTTGAGCAGTTCTTC. Its translation is CSARRVEQFF.

The chain joins TRBV7-8 to TRBJ2-7, with D possibly TRBD1 on 6 matching bases. CDR3 size: 13 residues. In germline, CDR1 is SGHVS, CDR2 FQNEAQ. Deletions cut 5 bases from V and 7 bases from J, with 15 bases between. CDR3 in DNA: TGTGCCAGCAGCCCCCCACAGGGCAGGGAGCAGTACTTC. Its protein product is CASSPPQGREQYF. The entire variable domain, with the rest obtained from reference TRBV7-8 and TRBJ2-7, is as follows: GAGVSQSPRYKVAKRGQDVALRCDPISGHVSLFWYQQALGQGPEFLTYFQNEAQLDKSGLPSDRFFAERPEGSVSTLKIQRTQQEDSAVYLCASSPPQGREQYFGPGTRLTVT.

The genes are TRBV6-5 and TRBJ2-1; D is unclear. V lost 6 bases and J lost 10, with 10 bases in between. Per the germline V gene, CDR1 is MNHEY and CDR2 is SVGAGI. The CDR3 is 11 residues long. In nucleotides, the CDR3 is TGTGCCAGCAGCGGGCCGTTGGAGCAGTTCTTC. Its translation: CASSGPLEQFF.

The rearrangement links TRBV14 to TRBJ1-3; 9 bases are a match to TRBD1. V was pared by 3 bases and J by 4 bases, with 7 bases of the junction left unmatched. The length of the CDR3 is 16 residues. In germline, CDR1 is SGHDN, CDR2 FVKESK. CDR3 sequence reads: CASSHWDRVSGNTIYF. The CDR3 DNA reads as TGTGCCAGCAGCCATTGGGACAGGGTCTCCGGAAACACCATATATTTT. Full variable domain (missing parts from reference TRBV14 and TRBJ1-3): EAGVTQFPSHSVIEKGQTVTLRCDPISGHDNLYWYRRVMGKEIKFLLHFVKESKQDESGMPNNRFLAERTGGTYSTLKVQPAELEDSGVYFCASSHWDRVSGNTIYFGEGSWLTVV.

To note about this clone: The sample holds other DNA sequences that translate to the same CDR3. V gene TRBV9 combines with J gene TRBJ1-2; 8 bases match TRBD1. This CDR3 spans 14 amino acids. Germline V gene data show CDR1 as SGDLS and CDR2 as YYNGEE. Trimming cost V 4 bases and J 0 bases; bases outside gene matches: 2. The CDR3 here is CASSPDRANYGYTF. CDR3 nucleotides: TGTGCCAGCAGCCCGGACAGGGCTAACTATGGCTACACCTTC.

This clone has just one count. This chain joins TRBV15 and TRBJ2-7; D could derive from TRBD1 or TRBD2 (7 bases each). Trimming stripped 5 bases from V and 3 bases from J, with 14 bases between. Germline V lookup: CDR1 LNHNV, CDR2 YYDKDF (reference sequence). The CDR3 has 14 amino acids. CDR3 protein: CATSFRGGNYEQYF. CDR3 nucleotides: TGTGCCACCAGCTTCAGGGGGGGGAACTACGAGCAGTACTTC.

The chain is built from TRBV30 and TRBJ1-1; D unresolved. CDR1 and CDR2 from the germline V gene are GTSNPN and SVGIG (reference sequence). The CDR3 consists of 14 residues. V lost 0 bases and J lost 6, with 14 bases in between. The CDR3 DNA follows: TGTGCCTGGAGTGTAGCCAGCCTCCCCCCTGAAGCTTTCTTT. It specifies CAWSVASLPPEAFF.

This clone occurred once. The J gene is TRBJ1-5, the V gene TRBV28; tentative D call: TRBD1 (6 bases). Germline CDR1 is MDHEN and CDR2 is SYDVKM. The CDR3 consists of 16 residues. Trimming took off 7 bases at V and 6 bases at J, with 22 bases between the two ends. CDR3 sequence (DNA): TGTGCCAGCAAGTACCGGTGGGGGCTAGAAGGTCAGCCCCAGCATTTT. Its translation is CASKYRWGLEGQPQHF.

The chain combines TRBV27 with TRBJ2-7; TRBD2 agrees at 7 bases. Germline values: CDR1 MNHEY, CDR2 SMNVEV (reference sequence). Unmatched junction bases numbered 10, after V lost 5 bases and J lost 6 bases. CDR3 length equals 14 residues. CDR3 DNA sequence: TGTGCCAGCAGTATCCCGACTAGCCGGCTCGAGCAGTACTTC. This codes for CASSIPTSRLEQYF.

The chain employs TRBV27 and TRBJ2-7; D is tentatively TRBD1 or TRBD2 (6 bases each). Trimming stripped 9 bases from V and 5 bases from J, with 20 bases between. The CDR3 runs to 14 residues. Germline loops: CDR1 MNHEY, CDR2 SMNVEV (reference sequence). CDR3: CASHIGGSFHEQYF. The CDR3 DNA reads TGTGCCAGTCATATCGGGGGCTCGTTCCACGAGCAGTACTTC.

The V and J genes are TRBV11-2 and TRBJ2-7; 11 bases are a match to TRBD1. The trim removed 5 bases at V and 2 bases at J, leaving 5 bases unmatched. This CDR3 has 15 residues. Germline CDR1 SGHAT, CDR2 FQNNGV. The CDR3 DNA sequence: TGTGCCAGCAGCCCCGGGACAGGGGGACCCTACGAGCAGTACTTC. Translation: CASSPGTGGPYEQYF.

The V call is TRBV27, the J call TRBJ2-7; 7 nucleotides align to TRBD2. CDR3 size: 15 residues. Germline CDR1 MNHEY, CDR2 SMNVEV (reference sequence). The junction had 8 bases not matched to a gene; V was cut back by 3 bases and J by 3 bases. The CDR3 is CASSLTGRHNYEQYF. CDR3 DNA: TGTGCCAGCAGTTTGACCGGGAGGCATAACTACGAGCAGTACTTC.

The chain has TRBV7-9 and TRBJ2-7; D not resolved. The CDR3 is made up of 13 amino acids. The V gene's germline CDR1 is SEHNR and CDR2 FQNEAQ (reference sequence). With 5 bases removed from V and 4 bases from J, the gap between germline ends came to 12 bases. The CDR3 nucleotides are TGTGCCAGCAGCCCGGAAAGGGCGTACGAGCAGTACTTC. As protein: CASSPERAYEQYF.

This chain connects TRBV2 to TRBJ2-2; the match to TRBD1 covers 8 bases. Trimming at V came to 3 bases and at J to 2 bases, leaving 5 bases not matched to a gene. Germline V CDR1 and CDR2: SNHLY, FYNNEI. This CDR3 is built from 16 residues. The CDR3 nucleotides are TGTGCCAGCAGTGACCCGCAGGGGGCTAACACCGGGGAGCTGTTTTTT. It encodes CASSDPQGANTGELFF.

The chain couples TRBV7-8 to TRBJ2-7; 8 bases align to TRBD2. J gave up 3 bases and V 5 bases, and 12 bases lay outside the gene matches. Germline V gene sequence: CDR1 SGHVS, CDR2 FQNEAQ. The CDR3 loop spans 16 amino acids. The CDR3, as DNA: TGTGCCAGCAGCCCTCTAGCGGGCACTGGGCTCTACGAGCAGTACTTC. It specifies CASSPLAGTGLYEQYF.

V is TRBV18 and J is TRBJ2-4; D might be TRBD1 or TRBD2, each matching 5 bases. From germline, CDR1 is KGHSH and CDR2 LQKENI. CDR3 length equals 17 residues. Trimming stripped 1 base from V and 0 bases from J, with 13 bases between. This chain's CDR3 is CASSPQPGHLAKNIQYF. DNA for the CDR3: TGTGCCAGCTCACCACAACCGGGGCATCTAGCCAAAAACATTCAGTACTTC.

The rearrangement joins TRBV4-1 to TRBJ2-3; 9 bases are shared with TRBD1. The junction had 6 bases not matched to a gene; V was cut back by 2 bases and J by 15 bases. CDR1 and CDR2 from the germline V gene are MGHRA and YSYEKL. The CDR3 has 12 amino acids. CDR3 DNA: TGCGCCAGCAGCCAACCGGGACAGGGACCATATTTT. Translated, it gives CASSQPGQGPYF.

The chain uses TRBV5-4 and TRBJ1-2, with a possible D match to TRBD1 (5 bases). Deletions cut 3 bases from V and 8 bases from J, with 14 bases between. Per the germline V gene, CDR1 is SGHNT and CDR2 is YYREEE (reference sequence). The CDR3 totals 13 residues. The CDR3, as DNA: TGTGCCAGCAGCTGGGGGGGACCCTCCGGCTACACCTTC. Protein sequence: CASSWGGPSGYTF.

This chain connects TRBV14 to TRBJ1-1; maybe TRBD1 (6 bases). The CDR3 runs to 15 residues. Germline values: CDR1 SGHDN, CDR2 FVKESK. V was shortened by 3 bases and J by 3 bases, with 14 bases between the two germline ends. This CDR3 is CASSHPQQGYTEAFF. Here the CDR3 DNA reads TGTGCCAGCAGCCATCCCCAACAGGGTTACACTGAAGCTTTCTTT. Based on the CDR3 plus reference TRBV14 and TRBJ1-1, the full variable domain is EAGVTQFPSHSVIEKGQTVTLRCDPISGHDNLYWYRRVMGKEIKFLLHFVKESKQDESGMPNNRFLAERTGGTYSTLKVQPAELEDSGVYFCASSHPQQGYTEAFFGQGTRLTVV.

The genes are TRBV10-3 and TRBJ2-3; 9 bases match TRBD2. The CDR3 consists of 17 residues. The V gene's germline CDR1 is ENHRY and CDR2 SYGVKD. With 2 bases clipped from V and 4 bases from J, the junction kept 10 bases outside the gene matches. This chain's CDR3 is CAISEPRLAGAPDTQYF. The DNA of the CDR3 is TGTGCCATCAGTGAGCCGAGGTTAGCGGGAGCCCCAGATACGCAGTATTTT.

This chain links TRBV9 with TRBJ2-3; 13 nucleotides align to TRBD2. Germline-derived CDR1 and CDR2 are SGDLS and YYNGEE. The CDR3 runs 16 residues. V gave up 4 bases and J gave up 5 bases; unmatched junction bases: 7. CDR3: CASSPRLAGGLDTQYF. The CDR3 coding sequence is TGTGCCAGCAGCCCGCGACTAGCGGGAGGCTTAGATACGCAGTATTTT.